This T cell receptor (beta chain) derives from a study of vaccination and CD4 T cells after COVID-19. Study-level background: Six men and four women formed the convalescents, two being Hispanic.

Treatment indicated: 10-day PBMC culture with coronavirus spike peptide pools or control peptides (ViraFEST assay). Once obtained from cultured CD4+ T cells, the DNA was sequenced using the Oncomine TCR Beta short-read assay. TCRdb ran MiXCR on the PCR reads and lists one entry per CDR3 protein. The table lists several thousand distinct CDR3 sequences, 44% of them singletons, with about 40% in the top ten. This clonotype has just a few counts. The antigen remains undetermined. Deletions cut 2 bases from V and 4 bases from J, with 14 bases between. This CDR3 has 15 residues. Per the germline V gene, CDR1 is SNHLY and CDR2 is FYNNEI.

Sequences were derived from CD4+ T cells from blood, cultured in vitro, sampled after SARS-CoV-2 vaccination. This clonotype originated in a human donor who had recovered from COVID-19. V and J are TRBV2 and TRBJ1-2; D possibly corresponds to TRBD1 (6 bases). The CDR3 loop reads CASSERLSGVYGYTF. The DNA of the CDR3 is TGTGCCAGCAGTGAAAGGTTGTCAGGGGTCTATGGCTACACCTTC. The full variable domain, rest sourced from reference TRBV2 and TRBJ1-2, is EPEVTQTPSHQVTQMGQEVILRCVPISNHLYFYWYRQILGQKVEFLVSFYNNEISEKSEIFDDQFSVERPDGSNFTLKIRSTKLEDSAMYFCASSERLSGVYGYTFGSGTRLTVV.